Below, 18 T cell receptor beta chains from the same sample are listed, as sequenced in a study of cytomegalovirus exposure and HLA in healthy donors. PCR used 60 Vbeta primers and 13 Jbeta primers. Method: immunoSEQ multiplex PCR; TCRdb's copy keeps in-frame clones and lacks some. Among some 170,000 clones listed, about 80% were seen once. The sample was PBMCs. The receptors shown here come from a man aged 18 to 29 in good health and CMV-seropositive.

The rearrangement uses TRBV29-1 and TRBJ2-7; possibly TRBD2 for D (6 bases). CDR1 SQVTM and CDR2 ANQGSEA come from the germline V gene. V lost 5 bases and J 0 bases, leaving 14 bases between the germline ends. CDR3 length: 14 residues. CDR3 nucleotides: TGCAGCGTTTTCAGCGGAGGGAGCTCCTACGAGCAGTACTTC. Its translation is CSVFSGGSSYEQYF.

In its sample, this clone was seen once. This chain links TRBV13 with TRBJ1-3, with D perhaps TRBD1 (6 bases). The CDR3 runs to 13 residues. Trimming took off 8 bases at V and 4 bases at J, with 12 bases between the two ends. Germline-derived CDR1 and CDR2 are PRHDT and FYEKMQ (reference sequence). In DNA, the CDR3 is TGTGCCAGCTCACAGGGAACAGGAAACACCATATATTTT. Residues: CASSQGTGNTIYF.

A word on this clone: At one boundary the junction diverges from the germline segment, which might be a read error. This chain links TRBV5-1 with TRBJ2-6; 7 bases are shared with TRBD1. Germline V gene data show CDR1 as SGHRS and CDR2 as YFSETQ. This CDR3 spans 18 amino acids. CDR3 amino acids: CASSFTGAGSSGANGLTF. The CDR3 DNA is TGCGCCAGCAGCTTCACAGGGGCTGGGTCATCTGGGGCCAACGGCCTGACTTTC.

J is TRBJ2-1 and V is TRBV14; 8 bases fit TRBD1. This CDR3 region has 14 residues. Germline CDR1 and CDR2: SGHDN and FVKESK. Losses at the gene ends were 3 bases for V and 10 bases for J; bases not matched to a gene: 8. Here the CDR3 DNA reads TGTGCCAGCAGCCAGGACAGGGTCGGGTTGGAGCAGTTCTTC. Protein product: CASSQDRVGLEQFF.

This chain connects TRBV10-2 to TRBJ1-5, with TRBD1 matching over 7 bases. The V and J ends lost 0 bases and 4 bases, in that order; junction bases with no gene match: 3. The CDR3 spans 15 residues. Germline CDR1 reads WSHSY; CDR2 reads SAAADI. The CDR3 region has the DNA TGCGCCAGCAGTGAGTCAGGCAGGGGGAATCAGCCCCAGCATTTT. This sequence encodes CASSESGRGNQPQHF.

The rearrangement joins TRBV9 to TRBJ1-1; 11 positions agree with TRBD1. The junction had 3 bases not matched to a gene; V was cut back by 3 bases and J by 2 bases. There are 15 residues in the CDR3. Per germline, CDR1 SGDLS and CDR2 YYNGEE. The CDR3 DNA sequence: TGTGCCAGCAGCGCCGGACAGGGGGCAAACACTGAAGCTTTCTTT. This sequence encodes CASSAGQGANTEAFF.

The gene calls are TRBV5-1 and TRBJ1-2; the D gene is possibly TRBD1 (5 bases). Germline CDR1 and CDR2: SGHRS and YFSETQ. Trimming stripped 6 bases from V and 6 bases from J, with 18 bases between. The CDR3 is made up of 14 amino acids. CDR3 in amino acids: CASTPERGSDGYTF. The DNA of the CDR3 is TGCGCCAGCACCCCGGAACGGGGGTCGGATGGCTACACCTTC.

V is TRBV6-6 and J is TRBJ1-2, with TRBD1 as a possible D gene (6 bases). Looked up from germline, CDR1 is MNHNY and CDR2 is SVGAGI (reference sequence). V dropped 5 bases and J dropped 3 bases, with 16 bases sitting between them. The CDR3 spans 15 residues. The DNA for the CDR3 is TGTGCCAGCAGTAAGGAAACAGGGAGATACTATGGCTACACCTTC. Its translation: CASSKETGRYYGYTF.

This clone occurred once. The chain couples TRBV10-3 to TRBJ2-7; TRBD2 aligns across 7 bases. This CDR3 spans 15 amino acids. Looked up from germline, CDR1 is ENHRY and CDR2 is SYGVKD. The V gene end was trimmed by 0 bases and the J gene end by 3 bases; junction bases not matched to a gene: 5. CDR3 protein: CAISESSGGSYEQYF. In DNA, the CDR3 is TGTGCCATCAGTGAGTCTAGTGGCGGGAGCTACGAGCAGTACTTC.

This sequence joins TRBV5-1 and TRBJ2-3; 10 bases match TRBD2. The germline gives CDR1 SGHRS, CDR2 YFSETQ. This CDR3 is built from 15 residues. The V and J ends lost 1 base and 2 bases, in that order; junction bases with no gene match: 1. CDR3 protein: CASSLTSGDTDTQYF. Written as DNA, the CDR3 is TGCGCCAGCAGCTTGACTAGCGGGGACACAGATACGCAGTATTTT.

V usage is TRBV7-2 and J usage is TRBJ2-7, with D perhaps TRBD2 (6 bases). Per germline, CDR1 SGHTA and CDR2 FQGNSA. CDR3 length: 16 amino acids. Trimming took 1 base from V and 5 from J, leaving 18 bases between them. DNA for the CDR3: TGTGCCAGCAGCTTAGGGGGGTACGGGAGTAAAAACGAGCAGTACTTC. This codes for CASSLGGYGSKNEQYF.

This rearrangement joins TRBV16 to TRBJ2-1, with 7 bases aligning to TRBD2. Germline V gene data show CDR1 as KGHSY and CDR2 as FQNENV. The CDR3 covers 15 residues. V gave up 1 base and J gave up 7 bases; unmatched junction bases: 7. CDR3 region: CASSQLRRERNEQFF. The CDR3 coding sequence is TGTGCCAGCAGCCAATTGAGGCGGGAGAGAAATGAGCAGTTCTTC.

With regard to this clone: This same CDR3 is encoded by further DNA sequences in the sample. This chain links TRBV19 with TRBJ1-2; tentatively, D is TRBD1 (5 bases). Germline-derived CDR1 and CDR2 are LNHDA and SQIVND (reference sequence). V dropped 4 bases and J dropped 2 bases, with 11 bases sitting between them. This CDR3 comprises 14 residues. Written as DNA, the CDR3 is TGTGCCAGTAGTAGGAGGGGAGAAAACTATGGCTACACCTTC. As protein: CASSRRGENYGYTF.

This clone showed up just a few times. V usage is TRBV27 and J usage is TRBJ2-1; 7 bases line up with TRBD2. J gave up 5 bases and V 7 bases, and 2 bases lay outside the gene matches. CDR1 is MNHEY, CDR2 SMNVEV, per germline (reference sequence). This CDR3 spans 12 amino acids. This CDR3 reads CASTSGNNEQFF. CDR3 coding DNA: TGTGCCAGCACTAGCGGAAACAATGAGCAGTTCTTC.

The V call is TRBV6-5, the J call TRBJ1-1; the D gene is possibly TRBD1 (6 bases). V lost 0 bases, J lost 4 bases, and 12 bases lay in between. CDR1 is MNHEY and CDR2 is SVGAGI in the germline V gene. There are 15 residues in the CDR3. CDR3 bases: TGTGCCAGCAGTTACTCGGGGGGGCAGGTCACTGAAGCTTTCTTT. It yields the protein CASSYSGGQVTEAFF.

The J gene is TRBJ2-1, the V gene TRBV5-1, with a tentative D call TRBD1 (6 bases). The V end lost 4 bases, the J end lost 2 bases, and 13 bases lay between the germline ends. CDR1 is SGHRS, CDR2 YFSETQ, per germline. CDR3 size: 15 residues. In DNA, the CDR3 is TGCGCCAGCAGCCTGACAGGAAATGCCTACAATGAGCAGTTCTTC. This gives the protein CASSLTGNAYNEQFF.

The J gene is TRBJ2-5, the V gene TRBV4-2; possible D gene TRBD2, 5 bases. CDR1 and CDR2 (germline): LGHNA, YNFKEQ. This CDR3 contains 14 residues. V was pared by 0 bases and J by 3 bases, with 8 bases between. The CDR3 here is CASSQDMREETQYF. Written as DNA, the CDR3 is TGTGCCAGCAGCCAAGATATGAGGGAAGAGACCCAGTACTTC.

The chain carries TRBV6-6 and TRBJ1-1; a possible D gene is TRBD1 (6 bases). Looked up from germline, CDR1 is MNHNY and CDR2 is SVGAGI (reference sequence). The CDR3 totals 13 residues. The V end lost 2 bases, the J end lost 11 bases, and 15 bases lay between the germline ends. CDR3 residues: CASSYPTGFQAFF. CDR3 coding DNA: TGTGCCAGCAGTTACCCAACAGGGTTTCAGGCTTTCTTT.